This TCR beta chain was identified in a study of blood T cell repertoires in COVID-19. Study background: From T cells, B-cell-depleted T cells, or PBMCs came the material, which was cDNA or gDNA.

This clone was picked up a small number of times. Germline CDR1 LNHDA, CDR2 SQIVND (reference sequence). The V and J ends lost 1 base and 5 bases respectively, with 11 bases between them. This CDR3 comprises 14 residues. In the study's own analysis: Reference gene primer amplification in the assay estimated nucleated cell counts. TCRdb keeps only in-frame clones here, not all; method: immunoSEQ multiplex PCR. The V and J calls and clone size were taken over from that table, and D and trimming were inferred from the DNA. This table has around 140,000 clones, 86% appearing once. This sequence joins TRBV19 and TRBJ2-5; D possibly corresponds to TRBD2 (5 bases). The sequence was obtained from a woman aged 70-85 years with COVID-19, enrolled during active disease. Sequencing was carried out using peripheral blood. The CDR3 loop reads CASSIVRGIETQYF. The CDR3 bases are TGTGCCAGTAGTATAGTACGGGGTATCGAGACCCAGTACTTC.